A single sample is the source of the 32 T cell receptor beta chains below, sequenced in a study of blood T cell repertoires in COVID-19. This table comes from immunoSEQ multiplex PCR, and its TCRdb copy is limited to in-frame clones, with some not included. There are about 400,000 clones in the sample; roughly 87% occur only once, and roughly 2% lies in the top ten. The material sequenced was PBMCs or T cells enriched from blood (not recorded which). These receptors came from a woman aged 35 to 49 with acute COVID-19.

J is TRBJ1-1 and V is TRBV10-2, with a tentative D call TRBD1 (6 bases). V shed 0 bases and J shed 3 bases, with 8 bases lying between them. This CDR3 contains 14 residues. From germline, CDR1 is WSHSY and CDR2 SAAADI. The DNA for the CDR3 is TGCGCCAGCAGTGAGTCCCAGGGGTACACTGAAGCTTTCTTT. Its translation: CASSESQGYTEAFF.

The CDR3 loop is CASSLRGGSPLHF. In nucleotides, the CDR3 is TGTGCCAGCAGCTTACGGGGGGGTTCACCCCTCCACTTT. J is TRBJ1-6 and V is TRBV7-2, with TRBD1 as a possible D gene (5 bases). The V and J ends lost 2 bases and 9 bases respectively, with 8 bases between them. Germline lookup yields CDR1 SGHTA and CDR2 FQGNSA. The CDR3 runs 13 residues.

The chain links TRBV7-9 to TRBJ2-1; TRBD1 matches at 12 bases. CDR1 is SEHNR and CDR2 is FQNEAQ in the germline V gene (reference sequence). The CDR3 spans 17 residues. V trimming: 5 bases; J trimming: 5 bases; junction bases outside the gene matches: 10. CDR3 nucleotide sequence: TGTGCCAGCAGCCTCGGGACAGGGGGCGACTATGACAATGAGCAGTTCTTC. Encoded protein: CASSLGTGGDYDNEQFF.

This rearrangement joins TRBV24-1 to TRBJ1-5; unclear D gene. The germline V gene has CDR1 KGHDR and CDR2 SFDVKD. The V end was cut by 5 bases, the J end by 5 bases, with 9 bases between. CDR3 length: 13 residues. The CDR3, as DNA: TGTGCCACCAGTGGTTTAACTGATCAGCCCCAGCATTTT. This sequence encodes CATSGLTDQPQHF.

The chain carries TRBV5-1 and TRBJ1-5, with 10 bases identical to TRBD1. V trimming: 4 bases; J trimming: 2 bases; junction bases outside the gene matches: 3. The V gene's germline CDR1 is SGHRS and CDR2 YFSETQ. This CDR3 has 15 amino acids. The CDR3: CASSEGTGGNQPQHF. In DNA form, the CDR3 reads TGCGCCAGCAGCGAAGGGACAGGGGGCAATCAGCCCCAGCATTTT. Full variable domain (remainder filled in from reference TRBV5-1 and TRBJ1-5): KAGVTQTPRYLIKTRGQQVTLSCSPISGHRSVSWYQQTPGQGLQFLFEYFSETQRNKGNFPGRFSGRQFSNSRSEMNVSTLELGDSALYLCASSEGTGGNQPQHFGDGTRLSIL.

The chain has TRBV6-1 and TRBJ1-2, with D unresolved. Trimming removed 3 bases from V and 5 bases from J, with 7 bases in between. CDR1 MNHNS and CDR2 SASEGT come from the germline V gene. The CDR3 runs 12 residues. The CDR3: CASSETTYGYTF. The CDR3, as DNA: TGTGCCAGCAGTGAGACTACGTATGGCTACACCTTC.

The chain employs TRBV5-6 and TRBJ1-2; TRBD1 aligns across 8 bases. V lost 1 base, J lost 7 bases, and 9 bases stayed unmatched. CDR3 length equals 15 residues. CDR1 is SGHDT, CDR2 YYEEEE, per germline. The DNA of the CDR3 is TGTGCCAGCAGCTTGTCACCAGGGGGCCCGGCTGGCTACACCTTC. This encodes CASSLSPGGPAGYTF.

The rearrangement links TRBV29-1 to TRBJ1-1; possibly TRBD1 for D (6 bases). V gave up 2 bases and J gave up 4 bases, with 11 bases separating them. The CDR3 has 13 residues. The germline CDR1 and CDR2 sequences are SQVTM and ANQGSEA. The CDR3 DNA reads TGCAGCGTTGAAAGGGGGAGAGGCACTGAAGCTTTCTTT. Translating it yields CSVERGRGTEAFF.

As DNA, the CDR3 is TGTGCCAGCAGCAGGGGGCGCGTCTACAATGAGCAGTTCTTC. Translation: CASSRGRVYNEQFF. This chain uses TRBV6-2 or TRBV6-3 with TRBJ2-1; the match to TRBD1 covers 8 bases. Germline V gene lookup returns CDR1 MNHEY and CDR2 SVGEGT. The CDR3 is made up of 14 amino acids. The V segment lost 6 bases and the J segment 3 bases; nucleotides outside the gene matches: 4.

The chain links TRBV6-5 to TRBJ2-7; D not certain. The length of the CDR3 is 11 residues. The germline CDR1 and CDR2 sequences are MNHEY and SVGAGI. V was cut by 6 bases and J by 4 bases, with 7 bases left in between. The CDR3 loop reads CASSRDYEQYF. CDR3 sequence (DNA): TGTGCCAGCAGCCGAGATTACGAGCAGTACTTC.

In this sample, this clone turned up a few times. V is TRBV19 and J is TRBJ1-1; no reliable D call. Germline CDR1 is LNHDA and CDR2 is SQIVND (reference sequence). The CDR3 is 12 residues long. Trimming pared 6 bases from V and 4 bases from J, leaving 9 bases between. This chain's CDR3 is CASRGAGTEAFF. DNA for the CDR3: TGTGCCAGTAGGGGCGCGGGCACTGAAGCTTTCTTT.

The genes are TRBV19 and TRBJ2-7, with TRBD1 as a possible D gene (6 bases). V lost 8 bases to trimming and J lost 3 bases, with 8 bases between them. The CDR3 runs to 11 residues. Germline V gives CDR1 LNHDA, CDR2 SQIVND (reference sequence). In DNA, the CDR3 is TGTGCCAGTCGGACAGACTACGAGCAGTACTTC. Translating gives CASRTDYEQYF.

This clone has more than one count but fewer than ten. J is TRBJ1-2 and V is TRBV5-5; 9 bases line up with TRBD1. Germline V gives CDR1 SGHKS, CDR2 YYEKEE (reference sequence). Trimming cost V 1 base and J 0 bases; bases outside gene matches: 10. The CDR3 covers 18 residues. In DNA, the CDR3 is TGTGCCAGCAGCTTGCGGTGGACAGGGGTCCCTTCTAACTATGGCTACACCTTC. It is translated as CASSLRWTGVPSNYGYTF.

The count of this clone is one. This chain connects TRBV6-5 to TRBJ2-1; the D gene is possibly TRBD1 (5 bases). CDR1 and CDR2 from the germline V gene are MNHEY and SVGAGI. This CDR3 has 15 residues. The ends were cut back, 6 bases at V and 10 bases at J, with 22 bases in the middle. The DNA of the CDR3 is TGTGCCAGCAGAGCCGACAGCCGACTCGGACGGGAGCAGTTCTTC. Amino acids: CASRADSRLGREQFF.

This clone was detected only a few times. The rearrangement joins TRBV11-2 to TRBJ2-1, with TRBD2 matching 8 bases. J lost 10 bases, V lost 5 bases, and 7 bases had no gene match. The germline CDR1 and CDR2 sequences are SGHAT and FQNNGV. CDR3 size: 13 residues. The CDR3, as DNA: TGTGCCAGCAGCCCTCCGGGGGGGGTCGAGCAGTTCTTC. Protein sequence: CASSPPGGVEQFF. The full variable domain, completed using reference TRBV11-2 and TRBJ2-1, is EAGVAQSPRYKIIEKRQSVAFWCNPISGHATLYWYQQILGQGPKLLIQFQNNGVVDDSQLPKDRFSAERLKGVDSTLKIQPAKLEDSAVYLCASSPPGGVEQFFGPGTRLTVL.

The rearrangement links TRBV19 to TRBJ1-5, with unresolved D. The CDR3 contains 13 residues. CDR1 LNHDA and CDR2 SQIVND come from the germline V gene (reference sequence). V lost 7 bases, J lost 4 bases, and 11 bases lay in between. CDR3 in amino acids: CASNNSPNQPQHF. The CDR3 nucleotides are TGTGCCAGTAATAACAGCCCTAATCAGCCCCAGCATTTT.

Turning to this clone: In the same sample, other DNA sequences code for this CDR3. CDR3 bases: TGCGCCAGCAGCTCGGACAGCAACTATGGCTACACCTTC. This gives the protein CASSSDSNYGYTF. J is TRBJ1-2 and V is TRBV5-1, with D possibly matching TRBD1 (6 bases). V dropped 3 bases and J dropped 2 bases, with 8 bases sitting between them. Germline values: CDR1 SGHRS, CDR2 YFSETQ. CDR3 length: 13 residues.

This chain connects TRBV4-2 to TRBJ1-2; TRBD1 aligns across 11 bases. The CDR3 extends over 18 amino acids. The J segment lost 0 bases and the V segment lost 4 bases, leaving 10 bases of the junction unmatched. CDR1 is LGHNA and CDR2 is YNFKEQ in the germline V gene. The CDR3 region is CASSRHRDRGRANYGYTF. CDR3 DNA sequence: TGTGCCAGCAGCCGCCACCGGGACAGGGGGAGAGCTAACTATGGCTACACCTTC.

The rearrangement uses TRBV11-2 and TRBJ1-6; no reliable D call. CDR1 is SGHAT, CDR2 FQNNGV, per germline. Trimming removed 3 bases at V and 10 bases at J, with 7 bases between. The CDR3 extends over 12 amino acids. As DNA, the CDR3 is TGTGCCAGCAGCTTCACCGGGTCACCCCTCCACTTT. Protein sequence: CASSFTGSPLHF.

This CDR3 is CASSARYNSPLHF. The DNA for the CDR3 is TGTGCCAGCAGCGCCCGGTATAATTCACCCCTCCACTTT. The J gene is TRBJ1-6, the V gene TRBV6-5; D unclear. Trimming stripped 6 bases from V and 4 bases from J, with 7 bases between. This CDR3 spans 13 amino acids. CDR1 is MNHEY, CDR2 SVGAGI, per germline.

The chain links TRBV5-1 to TRBJ1-1; possibly TRBD1 for D (5 bases). The CDR3 consists of 13 residues. V was trimmed by 4 bases and J by 3 bases, leaving 10 bases between them. Per the germline V gene, CDR1 is SGHRS and CDR2 is YFSETQ. Here the CDR3 reads CASSNGGDTEAFF. Written as DNA, the CDR3 is TGCGCCAGCAGCAACGGGGGGGACACTGAAGCTTTCTTT.

The genes are TRBV9 and TRBJ1-2; D unclear. Germline loops: CDR1 SGDLS, CDR2 YYNGEE. V lost 3 bases and J 4 bases, leaving 13 bases between the germline ends. There are 14 residues in the CDR3. The chain's CDR3 is CASSGSGGGYGYTF. The CDR3 DNA sequence: TGTGCCAGCAGCGGGTCAGGAGGCGGCTATGGCTACACCTTC.

The chain has TRBV20-1 and TRBJ2-7; no reliable D call. Per germline, CDR1 DFQATT and CDR2 SNEGSKA (reference sequence). The V end lost 7 bases, the J end lost 5 bases, and 9 bases lay between the germline ends. The CDR3 extends over 10 amino acids. The CDR3 DNA sequence: TGCAGTGTCGGTACTAACGAGCAGTACTTC. Residues: CSVGTNEQYF.

On this clone itself: One end of the junction does not line up with germline, which may come from a read error. The gene calls are TRBV20-1 and TRBJ2-2, with 8 bases fitting TRBD2. CDR3 length: 15 residues. The germline V gene encodes CDR1 DFQATT and CDR2 SNEGSKA (reference sequence). The chain's CDR3 is CSASYSGLGTGELFF. In DNA, the CDR3 is TGCAGCGCTAGTTATTCGGGACTAGGTACCGGGGAGCTGTTTTTT.

The chain recombines TRBV24-1 with TRBJ1-1, with TRBD1 identical over 7 bases. CDR3 length: 23 amino acids. Germline V gene sequence: CDR1 KGHDR, CDR2 SFDVKD. J gave up 2 bases and V 0 bases, and 26 bases lay outside the gene matches. The CDR3 protein is CATSDLLTGIRQRGRSHNTEAFF. The CDR3 DNA is TGTGCCACCAGTGATTTGCTAACCGGGATACGTCAAAGGGGGCGGAGCCATAACACTGAAGCTTTCTTT.

The V gene is TRBV9, the J gene TRBJ2-2; TRBD1 agrees at 8 bases. Germline V gene lookup returns CDR1 SGDLS and CDR2 YYNGEE. Losses at the gene ends were 6 bases for V and 1 base for J; bases not matched to a gene: 5. The CDR3 runs 15 residues. The CDR3 region is CASTDRGENTGELFF. The CDR3 bases are TGTGCCAGCACCGACAGGGGTGAGAACACCGGGGAGCTGTTTTTT.

The V call is TRBV6-4, the J call TRBJ2-1; 8 bases fit TRBD1. Germline CDR1 is MRHNA and CDR2 is SNTAGT. With 2 bases clipped from V and 8 bases from J, the junction kept 2 bases outside the gene matches. The CDR3 is 13 residues long. CDR3 amino acids: CASSDTTGDEQFF. The CDR3 coding sequence is TGTGCCAGCAGTGACACGACAGGGGATGAGCAGTTCTTC.

The chain combines TRBV27 with TRBJ2-7; 8 bases match TRBD2. Germline CDR1 and CDR2: MNHEY and SMNVEV (reference sequence). CDR3 length: 13 residues. Germline trimming cut 9 bases from V and 0 bases from J; bases unmatched to any gene: 4. The CDR3 loop is CASSGGGSYEQYF. The DNA of the CDR3 is TGTGCCAGTTCGGGGGGGGGCTCCTACGAGCAGTACTTC.

The chain recombines TRBV7-9 with TRBJ1-6; D gene uncertain. The V and J ends lost 1 base and 9 bases respectively, with 13 bases between them. Germline V CDR1 and CDR2: SEHNR, FQNEAQ (reference sequence). The CDR3 loop spans 15 amino acids. This CDR3 reads CASSLGAAPSSPLHF. In nucleotides, the CDR3 is TGTGCCAGCAGCTTAGGGGCAGCCCCCTCTTCACCCCTCCACTTT.

The gene calls are TRBV5-8 and TRBJ2-7; 7 bases are a match to TRBD1. CDR1 and CDR2 (germline): SGHTS, YDEGEE. The junction had 7 bases not matched to a gene; V was cut back by 7 bases and J by 0 bases. The CDR3 totals 14 residues. Written as DNA, the CDR3 is TGTGCCAGCTTGTACGGGACAGCCTCCTACGAGCAGTACTTC. Its protein is CASLYGTASYEQYF.

This clone was counted a few times. The chain carries TRBV7-9 and TRBJ1-6; perhaps TRBD1 as D (6 bases). The CDR3 runs 15 residues. Looked up from germline, CDR1 is SEHNR and CDR2 is FQNEAQ (reference sequence). V lost 0 bases and J lost 8, with 11 bases in between. The CDR3 nucleotides are TGTGCCAGCAGCTTAGCCCGGGACACCTATTCACCCCTCCACTTT. Protein: CASSLARDTYSPLHF. Full variable domain (missing parts from reference TRBV7-9 and TRBJ1-6): DTGVSQNPRHKITKRGQNVTFRCDPISEHNRLYWYRQTLGQGPEFLTYFQNEAQLEKSRLLSDRFSAERPKGSFSTLEIQRTEQGDSAMYLCASSLARDTYSPLHFGNGTRLTVT.

This chain links TRBV2 with TRBJ1-2; D possibly corresponds to TRBD1 (6 bases). This CDR3 is built from 13 residues. Germline V gives CDR1 SNHLY, CDR2 FYNNEI. V lost 5 bases and J lost 4, with 11 bases in between. CDR3 loop: CASSYRDTYGYTF. The DNA for the CDR3 is TGTGCCAGCAGTTACCGGGACACCTATGGCTACACCTTC.